What follows are 19 T cell receptor beta chains derived from one specimen sequenced in a study of beta chain features in type 1 diabetes (dated by TCRdb to the late 2010s). Library preparation was by the immunoSEQ multiplex PCR assay. The entire amount of isolated RNA was reverse transcribed using the High Capacity cDNA Reverse Transcription Kit, so the sequenced TCRB transcripts were expressed ones. The source is immuneACCESS, and TCRdb retained only in-frame sequences with V and J called. Part of the clones is not carried over; for the studies checked, unresolved V genes explain less than half of this, and the remainder is unexplained. The sample table lists 860,000 or so clones, roughly 15% of them with a count of one. The ten largest make up around 0.02% of the sample. The source material was naive CD4+ T cells from blood. The cell subset or site label of this sample denotes: true naive CD4+ T cells. Receptors were obtained from a young woman in good health.

Ten or more counts support this clone. In DNA form, the CDR3 reads TGTGCCAGCCCTCGCACAGATACGCAGTATTTT. This translates into CASPRTDTQYF. The rearrangement joins TRBV21-1 to TRBJ2-3; no check of the table's D call, TRBD2, against the DNA was made. TRBV21-1 is a known pseudogene. The CDR3 length is 11 residues.

The chain recombines TRBV19 with TRBJ2-2; D gene uncertain. This CDR3 has 16 amino acids. Looked up from germline, CDR1 is LNHDA and CDR2 is SQIVND (reference sequence). Trimming took off 0 bases at V and 3 bases at J, with 11 bases between the two ends. The CDR3 loop is CASSIDPGYDTGELFF. The CDR3 nucleotides are TGTGCCAGTAGTATAGATCCGGGTTACGACACCGGGGAGCTGTTTTTT.

V and J are TRBV13 and TRBJ1-1; D gene ambiguous. Per the germline V gene, CDR1 is PRHDT and CDR2 is FYEKMQ (reference sequence). The CDR3 is 14 amino acids. V dropped 2 bases and J dropped 3 bases, with 10 bases sitting between them. The CDR3 reads CASSLRVLDTEAFF. In nucleotides, the CDR3 is TGTGCCAGCAGCTTACGGGTGTTGGACACTGAAGCTTTCTTT.

The chain couples TRBV19 to TRBJ2-7, with D perhaps TRBD2 (6 bases). The germline V and J ends were trimmed by 4 bases and 1 base, with 20 bases remaining between them. Per the germline V gene, CDR1 is LNHDA and CDR2 is SQIVND (reference sequence). The CDR3 runs 17 residues. The CDR3 sequence: CASSTTIAAGLSYEQYF. The CDR3 DNA sequence: TGTGCCAGTAGTACAACAATAGCGGCGGGGCTTTCCTACGAGCAGTACTTC.

This clone was observed a few times. The chain is built from TRBV7-9 and TRBJ2-1, with TRBD2 identical over 12 bases. The CDR3 consists of 16 residues. J gave up 7 bases and V 4 bases, and 8 bases lay outside the gene matches. Germline lookup yields CDR1 SEHNR and CDR2 FQNEAQ (reference sequence). The CDR3 sequence: CASSSPLAGGGNEQFF. Written as DNA, the CDR3 is TGTGCCAGCAGCTCCCCCCTAGCGGGAGGGGGAAATGAGCAGTTCTTC.

This clone was counted between two and nine times. DNA for the CDR3: TGTGCCAGCAGCTCCCAGGGGAGCGGGTTCGATACGCAGTATTTT. Its translation: CASSSQGSGFDTQYF. The chain couples TRBV7-3 to TRBJ2-3; the D gene could be TRBD1 or TRBD2 (6 bases each). With 4 bases removed from V and 6 bases from J, the gap between germline ends came to 17 bases. The CDR3 is 15 residues long. Germline CDR1 SGHTA, CDR2 FQGTGA.

The chain links TRBV28 to TRBJ2-3; D gene uncertain. The germline V gene has CDR1 MDHEN and CDR2 SYDVKM. The CDR3 runs to 15 residues. The ends were cut back, 2 bases at V and 1 base at J, with 10 bases in the middle. CDR3: CASSLEKAGTDTQYF. The CDR3 DNA is TGTGCCAGCAGTTTAGAGAAGGCGGGCACAGATACGCAGTATTTT. Using reference TRBV28 and TRBJ2-3 for the parts outside the CDR3, the full variable domain is DVKVTQSSRYLVKRTGEKVFLECVQDMDHENMFWYRQDPGLGLRLIYFSYDVKMKEKGDIPEGYSVSREKKERFSLILESASTNQTSMYLCASSLEKAGTDTQYFGPGTRLTVL.

This clone was seen a handful of times. The chain is built from TRBV7-9 and TRBJ2-5, with D perhaps matching TRBD1 (6 bases). This CDR3 has 16 amino acids. Per the germline V gene, CDR1 is SEHNR and CDR2 is FQNEAQ (reference sequence). V was clipped by 6 bases and J by 4 bases, with 21 bases between them. CDR3 amino acids: CASRRPYRASAETQYF. In DNA form, the CDR3 reads TGTGCCAGCAGACGGCCTTACAGGGCCTCGGCAGAGACCCAGTACTTC. The full variable domain, rest sourced from reference TRBV7-9 and TRBJ2-5, is DTGVSQNPRHKITKRGQNVTFRCDPISEHNRLYWYRQTLGQGPEFLTYFQNEAQLEKSRLLSDRFSAERPKGSFSTLEIQRTEQGDSAMYLCASRRPYRASAETQYFGPGTRLLVL.

This clone has just a few counts. J is TRBJ2-5 and V is TRBV11-2, with D possibly TRBD1 on 5 matching bases. The CDR3 extends over 14 amino acids. Trimming pared 3 bases from V and 2 bases from J, leaving 10 bases between. Germline V gene sequence: CDR1 SGHAT, CDR2 FQNNGV. CDR3 residues: CASSFQDRQETQYF. The CDR3 coding sequence is TGTGCCAGCAGCTTTCAAGACAGACAAGAGACCCAGTACTTC.

This clone was counted only a few times. The sample carries other DNA sequences with the same CDR3. This chain joins TRBV2 and TRBJ2-5; D unclear. The germline V gene encodes CDR1 SNHLY and CDR2 FYNNEI. This CDR3 has 12 residues. Trimming took 2 bases from V and 5 from J, leaving 6 bases between them. CDR3 protein: CASSELRETQYF. CDR3 in DNA: TGTGCCAGCAGTGAACTGAGGGAGACCCAGTACTTC.

As regards this clone: The same CDR3 arises from other DNA sequences in this sample as well. This chain joins TRBV10-3 and TRBJ2-7; D remains unclear. The V and J ends lost 3 bases and 0 bases respectively, with 3 bases between them. The CDR3 totals 12 residues. The V gene's germline CDR1 is ENHRY and CDR2 SYGVKD. Written as DNA, the CDR3 is TGTGCCATCAGTGACCACTCCTACGAGCAGTACTTC. It translates to CAISDHSYEQYF.

This clone was found a few times. The rearrangement links TRBV2 to TRBJ2-1; tentative D call: TRBD1 (6 bases). V lost 3 bases and J lost 6, with 9 bases in between. Germline loops: CDR1 SNHLY, CDR2 FYNNEI. This CDR3 is built from 13 residues. The CDR3 coding sequence is TGTGCCAGCAGTGAGTACAGGGTCAATGAGCAGTTCTTC. Encoded protein: CASSEYRVNEQFF.

This chain uses TRBV7-2 with TRBJ2-3; 7 positions match TRBD2. Unmatched junction bases numbered 6, after V lost 5 bases and J lost 4 bases. The germline V gene has CDR1 SGHTA and CDR2 FQGNSA. The length of the CDR3 is 14 residues. The CDR3 loop reads CASSLRRGADTQYF. Written as DNA, the CDR3 is TGTGCCAGCAGCCTTCGTCGGGGGGCAGATACGCAGTATTTT.

The chain carries TRBV11-2 and TRBJ1-1, with D possibly being TRBD1 (5 bases). There are 13 residues in the CDR3. V lost 4 bases and J 11 bases, leaving 17 bases between the germline ends. Germline values: CDR1 SGHAT, CDR2 FQNNGV. In nucleotides, the CDR3 is TGTGCCAGCAGCTCACCATCCGTGGGGCTGGCTTTCTTT. It codes for CASSSPSVGLAFF.

This clone has just a few counts. V is TRBV7-2 and J is TRBJ2-7; no definite D call. The V gene's germline CDR1 is SGHTA and CDR2 FQGNSA. This CDR3 is 12 amino acids long. V was clipped by 1 base and J by 6 bases, with 7 bases between them. CDR3 region: CASSLVRPEQYF. CDR3 sequence (DNA): TGTGCCAGCAGCTTAGTCCGCCCCGAGCAGTACTTC.

This clone has just a few counts. The J gene is TRBJ2-5, the V gene TRBV29-1, with 9 bases matching TRBD1. This CDR3 has 15 residues. With 5 bases clipped from V and 4 bases from J, the junction kept 11 bases outside the gene matches. The germline CDR1 and CDR2 sequences are SQVTM and ANQGSEA. The CDR3 here is CSVLKGQGMRETQYF. In nucleotides, the CDR3 is TGCAGCGTTCTGAAGGGACAGGGTATGCGAGAGACCCAGTACTTC.

This rearrangement joins TRBV7-2 to TRBJ2-7; D perhaps matches TRBD1 (6 bases). V was clipped by 0 bases and J by 4 bases, with 10 bases between them. The CDR3 has 14 amino acids. Germline V gene sequence: CDR1 SGHTA, CDR2 FQGNSA. In DNA, the CDR3 is TGTGCCAGCAGCTTAGCAGGGGGTCTATACGAGCAGTACTTC. Translation: CASSLAGGLYEQYF.

This chain uses TRBV5-4 with TRBJ2-1, with D unclear. This CDR3 has 15 amino acids. Germline V CDR1 and CDR2: SGHNT, YYREEE (reference sequence). The V gene lost 5 bases and the J gene lost 5 bases, with 17 bases spanning the gap. CDR3: CASSSASFLDNEQFF. CDR3 nucleotides: TGTGCCAGCAGTTCGGCGAGCTTTCTTGACAATGAGCAGTTCTTC.

The J gene is TRBJ2-5, the V gene TRBV11-2; 8 bases agree with TRBD2. With 2 bases clipped from V and 7 bases from J, the junction kept 12 bases outside the gene matches. Germline CDR1 and CDR2: SGHAT and FQNNGV. The CDR3 runs 16 residues. CDR3 in amino acids: CASSLFTSGGFRTQYF. The CDR3 nucleotides are TGTGCCAGCAGCTTATTTACTAGCGGTGGGTTCCGGACCCAGTACTTC.